The 25 T cell receptor beta chains listed next were all sequenced from one sample in a study of shared clonotypes between healthy human individuals. The method was immunoSEQ multiplex PCR; TCRdb's version includes in-frame clones alone and lacks a portion of them. Altogether about 520,000 clones are present, 81% being singletons, with the ten largest covering roughly 13%. The sequenced sample consisted of PBMCs. The receptors originated from a woman in her thirties or forties in good health. Some clones in this sample may be carry-over from other donors' samples.

This chain links TRBV7-8 with TRBJ2-7; 11 nucleotides match TRBD1. There are 16 residues in the CDR3. The V segment lost 5 bases and the J segment 2 bases; nucleotides outside the gene matches: 8. Germline assignment: CDR1 SGHVS and CDR2 FQNEAQ. The CDR3 is CASSRAGTGGTYEQYF. CDR3 coding DNA: TGTGCCAGCAGCCGTGCCGGGACAGGGGGTACCTACGAGCAGTACTTC. The full variable domain, rest sourced from reference TRBV7-8 and TRBJ2-7, is GAGVSQSPRYKVAKRGQDVALRCDPISGHVSLFWYQQALGQGPEFLTYFQNEAQLDKSGLPSDRFFAERPEGSVSTLKIQRTQQEDSAVYLCASSRAGTGGTYEQYFGPGTRLTVT.

Note on this clone: This probably arose from a read error, given a far larger clone one base away. The chain employs TRBV6-1 and TRBJ1-5; unclear D gene. Germline CDR1 MNHNS, CDR2 SASEGT. Trimming took off 5 bases at V and 4 bases at J, with 12 bases between the two ends. The CDR3 contains 14 residues. The CDR3 protein is CASSISPQNQPQHF. The CDR3 DNA reads as TGTGCCAGCAGTATTAGCCCTCAAAATCAGCCCCAGCATTTT.

The V call is TRBV28, the J call TRBJ1-2; no clear D gene. The V end lost 6 bases, the J end lost 6 bases, and 14 bases lay between the germline ends. Germline CDR1 is MDHEN and CDR2 is SYDVKM. This CDR3 comprises 13 residues. CDR3 DNA sequence: TGTGCCAGCAGCCCATCAACAGTCGATGGCTACACCTTC. Translating gives CASSPSTVDGYTF.

The chain employs TRBV18 and TRBJ1-1; no clear D. Germline CDR1 and CDR2: KGHSH and LQKENI. V was shortened by 2 bases and J by 11 bases, with 12 bases between the two germline ends. The CDR3 totals 12 residues. Here the CDR3 DNA reads TGTGCCAGCTCACCATCGAGGTCGCCGGCTTTCTTT. Translating it yields CASSPSRSPAFF.

Concerning this clone itself: A far more abundant clone sits one base away, making this likely a read error. The gene calls are TRBV30 and TRBJ2-7; D gene unclear. V was trimmed by 2 bases and J by 6 bases, leaving 8 bases between them. Per germline, CDR1 GTSNPN and CDR2 SVGIG (reference sequence). The CDR3 loop spans 11 amino acids. CDR3: CAWSSTGEQYF. CDR3 sequence (DNA): TGTGCCTGGAGTAGCACGGGCGAGCAGTACTTC. The full variable domain, with the rest looked up from reference TRBV30 and TRBJ2-7, is SQTIHQWPATLVQPVGSPLSLECTVEGTSNPNLYWYRQAAGRGLQLLFYSVGIGQISSEVPQNLSASRPQDRQFILSSKKLLLSDSGFYLCAWSSTGEQYFGPGTRLTVT.

This chain links TRBV5-4 with TRBJ2-1; TRBD1 agrees at 8 bases. Trimming cost V 4 bases and J 10 bases; bases outside gene matches: 13. There are 15 residues in the CDR3. Germline CDR1 and CDR2: SGHNT and YYREEE (reference sequence). For the CDR3, the DNA is TGTGCCAGCAGCGAAGGAGGTCAGGGGGCAAGGGAGCAGTTCTTC. It encodes CASSEGGQGAREQFF.

The chain carries TRBV5-1 and TRBJ2-3; the D is unclear. V was trimmed by 3 bases and J by 2 bases, leaving 7 bases between them. Germline V gives CDR1 SGHRS, CDR2 YFSETQ. CDR3 size: 13 residues. CDR3 loop: CASSSVTTDTQYF. CDR3 DNA: TGCGCCAGCAGCTCCGTGACCACAGATACGCAGTATTTT.

The chain combines TRBV5-1 with TRBJ2-1, with 8 bases identical to TRBD2. Germline-derived CDR1 and CDR2 are SGHRS and YFSETQ. V lost 2 bases to trimming and J lost 5 bases; unmatched junction nucleotides: 3. This CDR3 has 14 residues. The CDR3 loop reads CASSFSGDHNEQFF. In DNA, the CDR3 is TGCGCCAGCAGCTTTAGCGGGGATCACAATGAGCAGTTCTTC.

A remark on this clone: A far larger clone is one nucleotide away, so this likely arose from a read error. This chain uses TRBV2 with TRBJ1-2; TRBD1 matches at 11 bases. From germline, CDR1 is SNHLY and CDR2 FYNNEI. This CDR3 contains 17 residues. DNA for the CDR3: TGTGCCGGCAGTGAGTTTGGGACAGGGGGATCGAGTTATGGCTACACCTTC. Residues: CAGSEFGTGGSSYGYTF.

V and J are TRBV6-5 and TRBJ2-6; D uncertain. CDR3 length: 14 amino acids. Deletions cut 7 bases from V and 3 bases from J, with 10 bases between. CDR1 is MNHEY and CDR2 is SVGAGI in the germline V gene. CDR3 sequence reads: CASKGLGGANVLTF. The DNA of the CDR3 is TGTGCCAGCAAGGGTTTGGGTGGGGCCAACGTCCTGACTTTC.

The chain links TRBV28 to TRBJ1-1; 7 nucleotides match TRBD1. CDR3 length: 18 residues. V dropped 8 bases and J dropped 1; count of bases not matched to a gene: 19. Germline loops: CDR1 MDHEN, CDR2 SYDVKM. The CDR3 sequence: CASPARMGTAPWNTEAFF. The CDR3 DNA reads as TGTGCCAGCCCCGCGAGGATGGGGACAGCCCCATGGAACACTGAAGCTTTCTTT.

This clone was picked up a small number of times. A read error is the likely source, as a far larger clone sits one nucleotide away. This chain joins TRBV4-1 and TRBJ1-1; D gene unclear. CDR3 length equals 14 residues. The germline gives CDR1 MGHRA, CDR2 YSYEKL. CDR3 sequence (DNA): TGCGCCAGCGGCCAAGTTAAGGGCGGCACTGAAGCTTTCTTT. Translating it yields CASGQVKGGTEAFF.

On this clone itself: Sequence at one end of the junction differs from germline and may be a read error. J is TRBJ2-6 and V is TRBV5-5; D unclear. The CDR3 has 16 amino acids. CDR1 SGHKS and CDR2 YYEKEE come from the germline V gene (reference sequence). CDR3: CASSQEVGSGANVLTF. The CDR3 nucleotides are TGCGCCAGCAGCCAAGAAGTCGGCTCTGGGGCCAACGTCCTGACTTTC.

This clone was counted only a few times. A single base separates this from a much larger clone, so it may be a read error. The chain is built from TRBV7-8 and TRBJ2-1; no clear D. Trimming took 1 base from V and 7 from J, leaving 2 bases between them. This CDR3 is built from 11 residues. Germline V gene sequence: CDR1 SGHVS, CDR2 FQNEAQ. CDR3 sequence reads: CASSLGNEQFF. CDR3 coding DNA: TGTGCCAGCAGCTTAGGTAATGAGCAGTTCTTC.

The chain carries TRBV28 and TRBJ1-1; perhaps TRBD1 as D (5 bases). The germline gives CDR1 MDHEN, CDR2 SYDVKM. The V end was cut by 4 bases, the J end by 1 base, with 7 bases between. The CDR3 covers 13 residues. The CDR3 is CASSSGQNTEAFF. CDR3 DNA: TGTGCCAGCAGTTCTGGACAGAACACTGAAGCTTTCTTT.

The J gene is TRBJ2-1, the V gene TRBV7-8; TRBD2 matches 9 bases. The junction had 7 bases not matched to a gene; V was cut back by 1 base and J by 6 bases. The CDR3 sequence is 16 residues long. Germline V gene sequence: CDR1 SGHVS, CDR2 FQNEAQ. This chain's CDR3 is CASSLDRGRAPNEQFF. The DNA of the CDR3 is TGTGCCAGCAGCTTAGATCGCGGGAGGGCCCCCAATGAGCAGTTCTTC.

CDR3 DNA sequence: TGTGCCAGCGGGAGGGACACACCGCCCTACGAGCAGTACTTC. It specifies CASGRDTPPYEQYF. The genes are TRBV5-3 and TRBJ2-7, with TRBD2 identical over 8 bases. TRBV5-3 is an ORF for which the function is uncertain. The ends lost 8 bases at V and 2 bases at J; junction bases unmatched: 9. The CDR3 extends over 14 amino acids.

This clone was seen many times. J is TRBJ2-1 and V is TRBV30; tentative D call: TRBD2 (6 bases). The CDR3 is 15 residues long. Trimming cost V 0 bases and J 8 bases, with 17 bases left between them. Germline V CDR1 and CDR2: GTSNPN, SVGIG (reference sequence). The CDR3 DNA reads as TGTGCCTGGAGTGTACTGGGTGGGAGGCCCCATGAGCAGTTCTTC. Protein sequence: CAWSVLGGRPHEQFF.

V is TRBV5-6 and J is TRBJ2-3; D is unclear. The germline V gene has CDR1 SGHDT and CDR2 YYEEEE. The CDR3 is 11 amino acids. Trimming removed 3 bases at V and 5 bases at J, with 4 bases between. The CDR3 DNA reads TGTGCCAGCAGCTCCGTAGATACGCAGTATTTT. Its protein product is CASSSVDTQYF.

The rearrangement joins TRBV7-3 to TRBJ2-6; D is unresolved. Between the trimmed V and J ends, which lost 5 bases and 0 bases, there was a span of 14 bases. CDR1 is SGHTA, CDR2 FQGTGA, per germline. CDR3 length: 17 amino acids. The CDR3 here is CASSPRGGTSGANVLTF. In DNA, the CDR3 is TGTGCCAGCAGCCCCCGCGGTGGTACCTCTGGGGCCAACGTCCTGACTTTC.

The chain uses TRBV10-3 and TRBJ2-2, with D tentatively TRBD1 or TRBD2 (5 bases each). Germline V gene sequence: CDR1 ENHRY, CDR2 SYGVKD. CDR3 length: 16 amino acids. V was clipped by 5 bases and J by 2 bases, with 15 bases between them. The DNA of the CDR3 is TGTGCCATCAGTCGGGACGGCCCCCCAAACACCGGGGAGCTGTTTTTT. It translates to CAISRDGPPNTGELFF.

As to this clone: The same CDR3 also results from other DNA sequences found in this sample. DNA for the CDR3: TGTGCCAGCAGTTTATCCAACTATGGCTACACCTTC. This translates into CASSLSNYGYTF. This rearrangement joins TRBV28 to TRBJ1-2; no firm D call. Germline CDR1 and CDR2: MDHEN and SYDVKM. Trimming cost V 1 base and J 2 bases, with 2 bases left between them. The CDR3 loop spans 12 amino acids.

The CDR3 region is CASGLGTGGYTF. CDR3 coding DNA: TGTGCCAGCGGACTAGGTACCGGCGGCTACACCTTC. The V gene is TRBV7-3, the J gene TRBJ1-2; unclear D gene. Germline CDR1 SGHTA, CDR2 FQGTGA. Trimming removed 8 bases at V and 8 bases at J, with 15 bases between. The CDR3 is 12 residues long.

The chain links TRBV7-9 to TRBJ2-2, with TRBD1 identical over 8 bases. The CDR3 totals 14 residues. With 7 bases clipped from V and 4 bases from J, the junction kept 5 bases outside the gene matches. Looked up from germline, CDR1 is SEHNR and CDR2 is FQNEAQ (reference sequence). CDR3 in amino acids: CASTQGAGTGELFF. CDR3 sequence (DNA): TGTGCCAGCACCCAGGGGGCAGGCACCGGGGAGCTGTTTTTT.

The rearrangement links TRBV11-2 to TRBJ1-2; D is possibly TRBD1 (5 bases). The CDR3 contains 12 residues. Deletions cut 6 bases from V and 5 bases from J, with 10 bases between. Germline V lookup: CDR1 SGHAT, CDR2 FQNNGV. CDR3 in DNA: TGTGCCAGCAGATCCGAGGGGTATGGCTACACCTTC. Its protein is CASRSEGYGYTF.